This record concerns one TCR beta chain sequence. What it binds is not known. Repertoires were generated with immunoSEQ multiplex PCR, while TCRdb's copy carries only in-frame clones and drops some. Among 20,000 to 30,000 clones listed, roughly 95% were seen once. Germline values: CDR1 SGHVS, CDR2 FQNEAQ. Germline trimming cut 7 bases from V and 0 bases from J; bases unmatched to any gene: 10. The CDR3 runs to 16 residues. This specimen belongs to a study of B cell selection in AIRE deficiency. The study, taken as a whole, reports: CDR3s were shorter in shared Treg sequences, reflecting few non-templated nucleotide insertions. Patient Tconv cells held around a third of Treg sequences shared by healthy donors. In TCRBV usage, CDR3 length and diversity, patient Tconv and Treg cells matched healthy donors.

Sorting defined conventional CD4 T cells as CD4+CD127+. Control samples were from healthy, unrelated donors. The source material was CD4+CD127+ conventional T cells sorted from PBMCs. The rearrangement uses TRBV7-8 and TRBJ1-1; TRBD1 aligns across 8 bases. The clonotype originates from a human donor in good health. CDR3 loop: CASTPRTGLMNTEAFF. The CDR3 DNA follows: TGTGCCAGCACCCCACGGACAGGGTTGATGAACACTGAAGCTTTCTTT.